The clone carrying this T cell receptor (beta chain) was observed a handful of times. A quantity of about 0.5 to 1 ug RNA underwent reverse transcription using random hexamers. TCRdb reprocessed the immunoSEQ multiplex PCR reads with MiXCR, giving one entry per CDR3 protein. The sample lists some 170,000 distinct CDR3 sequences; 90% to 95% were seen once. Trimming left V 3 bases short and J 0 bases short, with 9 bases between. CDR1 is SEHNR and CDR2 is FQNEAQ in the germline V gene (reference sequence). This CDR3 spans 14 amino acids. This sample was included in a study of CD8 T cells in Susac syndrome. Study overall: Sequenced Susac syndrome patients included five or six with active disease and 8 or 9 who were in remission.

Negative isolation was used for CD8+ and CD4+ T cells and FACS enrichment for TEMRA cells. Sequencing was done on a sample of CD4+ T cells from PBMCs. The source of this sequence is a human donor with Susac syndrome. The gene calls are TRBV7-9 and TRBJ2-7; the D gene could be TRBD1 or TRBD2 (5 bases each). The CDR3 here is CASSLGTVSYEQYF. CDR3 sequence (DNA): TGTGCCAGCAGCTTGGGGACGGTCTCCTACGAGCAGTACTTC.